The 10 T cell receptor beta chains in this list originate from one sample, sequenced in a study of OX40 agonist ivuxolimab in advanced cancers. Produced via immunoSEQ multiplex PCR; TCRdb's table is partial and in-frame only. The sample records 70,000 to 95,000 clones, 94% being singletons. Sequencing was performed on CD4+ or CD8+ T cells sorted from blood, taken in a trial of the OX40 agonist ivuxolimab. These receptors were taken from an adult with an advanced solid tumor such as melanoma, head and neck, liver or kidney cancer.

The V call is TRBV28, the J call TRBJ2-3, with 15 bases identical to TRBD2. The germline gives CDR1 MDHEN, CDR2 SYDVKM. The CDR3 totals 20 residues. Trimming took 5 bases from V and 6 from J; bases not matched to a gene: 18. CDR3 in amino acids: CASSLKDFGTSGGPLDTQYF. The CDR3 region has the DNA TGTGCCAGCAGTCTCAAGGACTTCGGGACTAGCGGGGGGCCCCTGGATACGCAGTATTTT.

The genes are TRBV4-3 and TRBJ2-3; D gene ambiguous. This CDR3 comprises 13 residues. Germline V lookup: CDR1 LGHNA, CDR2 YSLEER. The V end was cut by 1 base, the J end by 4 bases, with 6 bases between. The CDR3 spells CASSQVRPDTQYF. As DNA, the CDR3 is TGCGCCAGCAGCCAAGTCCGGCCAGATACGCAGTATTTT.

For this clone: Other DNA sequences from this sample encode an identical CDR3 as well. V gene TRBV27 combines with J gene TRBJ2-5; D may match TRBD1 or TRBD2 (5 bases each). The length of the CDR3 is 13 residues. CDR1 is MNHEY and CDR2 is SMNVEV in the germline V gene (reference sequence). Between the trimmed V and J ends, which lost 6 bases and 0 bases, there was a span of 8 bases. The CDR3 DNA reads TGTGCCAGCAGACCGGGACACCAAGAGACCCAGTACTTC. Amino acid sequence: CASRPGHQETQYF.

The V gene is TRBV23-1, the J gene TRBJ1-1; no firm D call. TRBV23-1 is given ORF status, its function remaining uncertain. Trimming took 4 bases from V and 0 from J, leaving 15 bases between them. The CDR3 loop spans 16 amino acids. CDR3 in DNA: TGCGCCAGCAGTCGCCCAGCATCGAGGATGAACACTGAAGCTTTCTTT. This encodes CASSRPASRMNTEAFF.

In regard to this clone: A much more abundant neighbour one base away suggests this may be a read error. The V call is TRBV6-1, the J call TRBJ1-6; weak D call: TRBD1 (5 bases). This CDR3 spans 18 amino acids. Germline V CDR1 and CDR2: MNHNS, SASEGT. The CDR3 coding sequence is TGTGCCGGCAGTGAAGACAGTGAAGCCGGGGCAGATAATTCACCCCTCCACTTT. Its translation is CAGSEDSEAGADNSPLHF.

This chain joins TRBV7-9 and TRBJ1-2; 9 positions match TRBD1. J gave up 2 bases and V 5 bases, and 9 bases lay outside the gene matches. This CDR3 is 16 amino acids long. The germline gives CDR1 SEHNR, CDR2 FQNEAQ (reference sequence). The CDR3 loop reads CASSRGTGSPNYGYTF. DNA for the CDR3: TGTGCCAGCAGCCGGGGGACAGGGTCCCCCAACTATGGCTACACCTTC.

The genes are TRBV15 and TRBJ2-1; 7 bases line up with TRBD2. Germline CDR1 and CDR2: LNHNV and YYDKDF (reference sequence). The ends lost 3 bases at V and 4 bases at J; junction bases unmatched: 9. This CDR3 is built from 16 residues. The CDR3 coding sequence is TGTGCCACCAGCAGGTGGGGGGGGGACCTATACAATGAGCAGTTCTTC. Its translation is CATSRWGGDLYNEQFF.

The chain has TRBV7-8 and TRBJ2-1; D is perhaps TRBD1 (5 bases). Trimming removed 5 bases from V and 1 base from J, with 15 bases in between. The CDR3 length is 16 residues. The germline V gene encodes CDR1 SGHVS and CDR2 FQNEAQ. Written as DNA, the CDR3 is TGTGCCAGCAGCCGCCCAGGCAGGGCATCCTACAATGAGCAGTTCTTC. Translation: CASSRPGRASYNEQFF.

The V and J genes are TRBV6-1 and TRBJ1-5; D is unresolved. Germline CDR1 MNHNS, CDR2 SASEGT. The CDR3 loop spans 15 amino acids. Trimming stripped 6 bases from V and 0 bases from J, with 12 bases between. Written as DNA, the CDR3 is TGTGCCAGCAGGCTCTCTGGGGATAGCAATCAGCCCCAGCATTTT. Its translation: CASRLSGDSNQPQHF.

The chain combines TRBV11-2 with TRBJ2-3; D gene ambiguous. Trimming removed 5 bases at V and 6 bases at J, with 18 bases between. The CDR3 length is 15 residues. Germline V gene data show CDR1 as SGHAT and CDR2 as FQNNGV. The CDR3 DNA follows: TGTGCCAGCAGCACGAGAGGTCGTCTAACGGATACGCAGTATTTT. It is translated as CASSTRGRLTDTQYF. Full variable domain (outside the CDR3, taken from reference TRBV11-2 and TRBJ2-3): EAGVAQSPRYKIIEKRQSVAFWCNPISGHATLYWYQQILGQGPKLLIQFQNNGVVDDSQLPKDRFSAERLKGVDSTLKIQPAKLEDSAVYLCASSTRGRLTDTQYFGPGTRLTVL.